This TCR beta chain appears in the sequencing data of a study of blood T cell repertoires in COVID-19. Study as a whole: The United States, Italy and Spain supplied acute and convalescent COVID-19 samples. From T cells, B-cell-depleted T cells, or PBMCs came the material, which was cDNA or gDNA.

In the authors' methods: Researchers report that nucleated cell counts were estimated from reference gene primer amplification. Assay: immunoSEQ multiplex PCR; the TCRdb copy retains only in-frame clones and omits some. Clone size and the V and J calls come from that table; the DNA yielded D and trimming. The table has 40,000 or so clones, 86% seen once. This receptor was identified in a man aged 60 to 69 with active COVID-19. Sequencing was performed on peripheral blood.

The CDR3 bases are TGCGCCAGCAGCGATCAGGGGGGCGGCACTGAAGCTTTCTTT. Translated: CASSDQGGGTEAFF. The V and J genes are TRBV5-1 and TRBJ1-1, with 7 bases fitting TRBD1. This CDR3 has 14 residues. CDR1 SGHRS and CDR2 YFSETQ come from the germline V gene. Germline trimming cut 4 bases from V and 4 bases from J; bases unmatched to any gene: 7.